These 11 T cell receptor beta chains were all obtained from the same sample, sequenced in a study of blood T cell repertoires in COVID-19. Measured with immunoSEQ multiplex PCR; TCRdb has only the in-frame clones, and not every one. The table shows 250,000 to 300,000 clones, with about nine tenths occurring only once. The sequenced sample consisted of peripheral blood. These receptors were taken from a woman aged 60-70 years with acute or convalescent COVID-19.

The chain carries TRBV9 and TRBJ2-2; D remains ambiguous. V dropped 3 bases and J dropped 5 bases, with 14 bases sitting between them. CDR1 is SGDLS, CDR2 YYNGEE, per germline. This CDR3 comprises 15 residues. The CDR3 is CASSADTRRTGELFF. DNA of the CDR3: TGTGCCAGCAGCGCCGATACGCGTCGGACCGGGGAGCTGTTTTTT.

The rearrangement links TRBV29-1 to TRBJ1-2; D uncertain. Trimming took off 7 bases at V and 0 bases at J, with 9 bases between the two ends. CDR1 is SQVTM, CDR2 ANQGSEA, per germline. The CDR3 extends over 12 amino acids. The CDR3 coding sequence is TGCAGCGACCTGGGAGCTAACTATGGCTACACCTTC. It codes for CSDLGANYGYTF.

The chain carries TRBV18 and TRBJ1-2; 10 nucleotides align to TRBD1. Trimming took 3 bases from V and 6 from J; bases not matched to a gene: 7. Germline V gives CDR1 KGHSH, CDR2 LQKENI. CDR3 length: 15 amino acids. CDR3 loop: CASSPRTGGYDGYTF. The CDR3 bases are TGTGCCAGCTCACCTCGGACAGGGGGTTACGATGGCTACACCTTC.

The table lists this clone with many counts. The chain employs TRBV10-3 and TRBJ1-2; 7 bases map to TRBD1. Trimming removed 7 bases from V and 1 base from J; junction bases left unmatched: 9. The CDR3 covers 15 residues. Germline-derived CDR1 and CDR2 are ENHRY and SYGVKD. CDR3 sequence reads: CAITGGQDYNYGYTF. The CDR3, as DNA: TGTGCCATCACCGGTGGACAGGATTATAACTATGGCTACACCTTC.

The chain links TRBV5-1 to TRBJ2-3, with 10 positions matching TRBD1. CDR1 is SGHRS and CDR2 is YFSETQ in the germline V gene. CDR3 length equals 16 residues. V trimming: 0 bases; J trimming: 2 bases; junction bases outside the gene matches: 3. CDR3 sequence: CASSLGQGANTDTQYF. The CDR3, as DNA: TGCGCCAGCAGCTTGGGACAGGGGGCTAACACAGATACGCAGTATTTT.

The chain employs TRBV7-8 and TRBJ2-1, with 10 bases fitting TRBD2. J was trimmed by 4 bases and V by 0 bases; bases with no gene match: 6. Germline V gene data show CDR1 as SGHVS and CDR2 as FQNEAQ. CDR3 length equals 17 residues. This chain's CDR3 is CASSLAEGLASYNEQFF. The CDR3, as DNA: TGTGCCAGCAGCTTAGCGGAGGGACTAGCGTCGTACAATGAGCAGTTCTTC.

The chain carries TRBV5-1 and TRBJ2-1, with 7 bases aligning to TRBD2. The germline CDR1 and CDR2 sequences are SGHRS and YFSETQ. The CDR3 contains 14 residues. J was trimmed by 9 bases and V by 0 bases; bases with no gene match: 6. This CDR3 reads CASSLGPSGSEQFF. The CDR3 bases are TGCGCCAGCAGCTTGGGGCCTAGCGGAAGTGAGCAGTTCTTC. The full variable domain, rest sourced from reference TRBV5-1 and TRBJ2-1, is KAGVTQTPRYLIKTRGQQVTLSCSPISGHRSVSWYQQTPGQGLQFLFEYFSETQRNKGNFPGRFSGRQFSNSRSEMNVSTLELGDSALYLCASSLGPSGSEQFFGPGTRLTVL.

There are a few counts of this clone. The V call is TRBV11-2, the J call TRBJ1-5; D uncertain. The CDR3 spans 14 residues. Germline CDR1 SGHAT, CDR2 FQNNGV. The ends were cut back, 5 bases at V and 1 base at J, with 9 bases in the middle. The CDR3 DNA follows: TGTGCCAGCAGCAAGACGGGGAGCAATCAGCCCCAGCATTTT. It encodes CASSKTGSNQPQHF.

The rearrangement uses TRBV5-4 and TRBJ1-2, with 8 bases lining up with TRBD1. The CDR3 consists of 15 residues. J gave up 6 bases and V 1 base, and 8 bases lay outside the gene matches. From germline, CDR1 is SGHNT and CDR2 YYREEE (reference sequence). The CDR3 sequence: CASSLKFDRGDGYTF. The DNA for the CDR3 is TGTGCCAGCAGCTTGAAGTTCGACAGGGGAGATGGCTACACCTTC.

This clone has only a few counts. V and J are TRBV28 and TRBJ1-5, with 7 bases that match TRBD1. The ends lost 5 bases at V and 7 bases at J; junction bases unmatched: 5. The CDR3 has 13 residues. Germline loops: CDR1 MDHEN, CDR2 SYDVKM. The CDR3 DNA reads TGTGCCAGCAGTCTTACAGGGGTGCAGCCCCAGCATTTT. It is translated as CASSLTGVQPQHF.

The chain has TRBV2 and TRBJ2-6; the match to TRBD1 covers 7 bases. The CDR3 is made up of 15 amino acids. CDR1 is SNHLY, CDR2 FYNNEI, per germline. V lost 7 bases, J lost 3 bases, and 6 bases stayed unmatched. The CDR3 bases are TGTGCCAGCAAAGCACAGGGGAGTGGGGCCAACGTCCTGACTTTC. It is translated as CASKAQGSGANVLTF.